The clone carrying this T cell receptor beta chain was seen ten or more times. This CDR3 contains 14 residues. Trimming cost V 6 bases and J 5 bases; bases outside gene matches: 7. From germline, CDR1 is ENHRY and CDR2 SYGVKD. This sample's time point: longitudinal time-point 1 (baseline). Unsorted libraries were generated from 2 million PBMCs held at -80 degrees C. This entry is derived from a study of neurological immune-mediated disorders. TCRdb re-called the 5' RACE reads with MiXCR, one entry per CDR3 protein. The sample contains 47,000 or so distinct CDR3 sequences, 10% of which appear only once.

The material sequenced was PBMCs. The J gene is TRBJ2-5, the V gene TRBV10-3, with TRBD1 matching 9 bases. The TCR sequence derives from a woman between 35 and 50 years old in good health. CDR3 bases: TGTGCCATCAGCGAGGGACAGGGTGAGGAGACCCAGTACTTC. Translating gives CAISEGQGEETQYF.